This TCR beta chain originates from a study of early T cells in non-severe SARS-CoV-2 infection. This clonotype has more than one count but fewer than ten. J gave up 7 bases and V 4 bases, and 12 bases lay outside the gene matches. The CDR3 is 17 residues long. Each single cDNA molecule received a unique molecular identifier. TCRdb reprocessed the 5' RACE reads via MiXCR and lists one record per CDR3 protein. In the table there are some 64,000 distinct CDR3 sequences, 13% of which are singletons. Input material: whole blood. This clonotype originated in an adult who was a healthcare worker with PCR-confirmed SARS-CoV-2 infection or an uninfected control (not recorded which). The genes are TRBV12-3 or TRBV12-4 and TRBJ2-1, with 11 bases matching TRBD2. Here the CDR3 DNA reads TGTGCCAGCAGTTGGGGAATAGCGGGAGGGACCCCTAATGAGCAGTTCTTC. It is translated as CASSWGIAGGTPNEQFF.